These 23 T cell receptor beta chains came from one sample sequenced in a study of T cells expressing NK-cell markers. TCRdb reanalyzed the 5' RACE reads and collapses them to one entry per CDR3 protein, without DNA. This sample's table has 350,000 to 450,000 distinct CDR3 sequences. Sequenced input: blood T cells: a sorted CD56 or NKG2C T cell subset, CD4+ or CD8+ T cells, or bulk PBMC T cells (not recorded which). These receptors came from a man between 18 and 69 years old in good health.

This chain connects TRBV5-1 to TRBJ2-7; no DNA is available, so the TRBD1 call from TCRdb remains unchecked. The CDR3 extends over 16 amino acids. CDR1 is SGHRS and CDR2 is YFSETQ in the germline V gene. Here the CDR3 reads CASSSGRGQDQYEQYF.

This sequence joins TRBV7-3 and TRBJ1-2. CDR3 length: 14 amino acids. Germline values: CDR1 SGHTA, CDR2 FQGTGA. The CDR3 spells CASSRDSRAYGYTF.

The CDR3 sequence is CASSLFSGGRTDTQYF. This chain uses TRBV5-6 with TRBJ2-3; TCRdb proposes TRBD1, but this gene call is untestable without DNA. From germline, CDR1 is SGHDT and CDR2 YYEEEE. This CDR3 region has 16 residues.

The chain has TRBV19 and TRBJ2-1; TCRdb proposes TRBD1, but this gene call is untestable without DNA. This CDR3 has 16 residues. CDR1 is LNHDA, CDR2 SQIVND, per germline (reference sequence). This chain's CDR3 is CASSIVRGGRVNEQFF.

V gene TRBV27 combines with J gene TRBJ2-4. This CDR3 is built from 15 residues. Germline V gives CDR1 MNHEY, CDR2 SMNVEV (reference sequence). CDR3 region: CASRDLTLAKNIQYF.

V and J are TRBV4-1 and TRBJ2-4. The CDR3 runs 13 residues. Germline CDR1 is MGHRA and CDR2 is YSYEKL. The chain's CDR3 is CASSQDHRLQQYF.

The chain is built from TRBV7-2 and TRBJ2-5; TCRdb reports TRBD2, a call that lacks DNA to check it against. This CDR3 is built from 15 residues. Germline V CDR1 and CDR2: SGHTA, FQGNSA. Here the CDR3 reads CASSKSSGGAETQYF.

The chain is built from TRBV12-3 or TRBV12-4 and TRBJ2-1. This CDR3 has 14 residues. CDR3 residues: CASTRTSSYNEQFF.

V and J are TRBV19 and TRBJ2-7; TCRdb's D gene call, TRBD1, goes unchecked for lack of DNA. The CDR3 runs to 15 residues. Germline CDR1 reads LNHDA; CDR2 reads SQIVND (reference sequence). CDR3: CASSPHRMSSYEQYF.

The V call is TRBV4-1, the J call TRBJ2-7; TCRdb's D call of TRBD2 is untestable without DNA. The CDR3 covers 15 residues. CDR1 and CDR2 (germline): MGHRA, YSYEKL. This CDR3 reads CASSVAGGPVYEQYF.

The chain combines TRBV24-1 with TRBJ2-1; TCRdb proposes TRBD1, but this gene call is untestable without DNA. The CDR3 covers 17 residues. CDR1 and CDR2 (germline): KGHDR, SFDVKD. The CDR3 protein is CATSDRPSGGSHNEQFF.

The rearrangement uses TRBV20-1 and TRBJ2-3; TCRdb names TRBD2, which stays unverified in the absence of DNA. From germline, CDR1 is DFQATT and CDR2 SNEGSKA (reference sequence). The CDR3 length is 17 residues. CDR3 sequence reads: CSASRAGGALAIDTQYF.

The V gene is TRBV28, the J gene TRBJ2-7; TCRdb picks TRBD1, but there is no DNA to check that call. The CDR3 contains 15 residues. Germline CDR1 reads MDHEN; CDR2 reads SYDVKM. The CDR3 reads CASSLSRTGGHEQYF.

The J gene is TRBJ2-7, the V gene TRBV19. Per the germline V gene, CDR1 is LNHDA and CDR2 is SQIVND (reference sequence). CDR3 length: 11 residues. The CDR3 region is CARLDIYEQYF.

The V call is TRBV12-3 or TRBV12-4, the J call TRBJ1-6. The CDR3 loop spans 17 amino acids. CDR3 region: CASSPMGGGLGNSPLHF.

CDR3 region: CAISEFGVSNQPQHF. V gene TRBV10-3 combines with J gene TRBJ1-5. This CDR3 comprises 15 residues. CDR1 is ENHRY and CDR2 is SYGVKD in the germline V gene.

This chain uses TRBV16 with TRBJ1-6. Germline values: CDR1 KGHSY, CDR2 FQNENV. The CDR3 extends over 14 amino acids. The CDR3 region is CASSQKVTNSPLHF.

The J gene is TRBJ2-7, the V gene TRBV3-1. The CDR3 covers 14 residues. Germline V gives CDR1 LGHDT, CDR2 YNNKEL (reference sequence). The CDR3 reads CASSQDISTDEQYF.

The CDR3 sequence is CSVKRQGGIENIQYF. J is TRBJ2-4 and V is TRBV20-1; TCRdb names TRBD1, which stays unverified in the absence of DNA. This CDR3 is built from 15 residues. In germline, CDR1 is DFQATT, CDR2 SNEGSKA (reference sequence).

J is TRBJ2-5 and V is TRBV2; TCRdb names TRBD2, which stays unverified in the absence of DNA. Germline V gives CDR1 SNHLY, CDR2 FYNNEI. CDR3 length: 19 residues. CDR3: CASSVLPPTGGAKRETQYF.

The gene calls are TRBV2 and TRBJ2-1; the TCRdb D gene call, TRBD2, has no DNA to confirm it. Germline V gene data show CDR1 as SNHLY and CDR2 as FYNNEI. The CDR3 contains 12 residues. The CDR3 reads CASSGLAGDRFF.

CDR3 loop: CASSLQLTNTGELFF. The chain carries TRBV12-3 or TRBV12-4 and TRBJ2-2. The CDR3 runs to 15 residues.

V and J are TRBV5-1 and TRBJ2-3. Germline values: CDR1 SGHRS, CDR2 YFSETQ. The CDR3 consists of 11 residues. The CDR3 reads CASSSRRSLDF.